Below, 10 T cell receptor beta chains from the same sample are listed, as sequenced in a study of T cells in Graves' hyperthyroidism and ophthalmopathy. Amplified TCR beta CDR3 regions came from RNA transcripts. HTBI primers drove first-round RT-PCR of the TCR CDR3. TCRdb used MiXCR to reprocess the multiplex PCR reads, holding one entry per CDR3 protein. Found here are under 550,000 distinct CDR3 sequences, 15% to 20% of them singletons; the top ten hold roughly 50%. Sequencing was done on a sample of blood. These receptors were obtained from a man aged 35 to 55 with Graves' ophthalmopathy.

Only a few counts were recorded for this clonotype. This chain connects TRBV9 to TRBJ1-4, with 7 nucleotides matching TRBD1. The CDR3 loop spans 14 amino acids. V lost 0 bases to trimming and J lost 6 bases; unmatched junction nucleotides: 2. Germline values: CDR1 SGDLS, CDR2 YYNGEE. Here the CDR3 DNA reads TGTGCCAGCAGCGTAGGACAGGGAGATGAAAAACTGTTTTTT. As protein: CASSVGQGDEKLFF.

The chain links TRBV6-1 to TRBJ1-6; D gene ambiguous. Germline CDR1 and CDR2: MNHNS and SASEGT. The V end lost 7 bases, the J end lost 7 bases, and 20 bases lay between the germline ends. This CDR3 is built from 16 residues. The CDR3, as DNA: TGTGCCAGCATTCCGGGGTACGCCGGGGAGAATTCACCCCTCCACTTT. Protein sequence: CASIPGYAGENSPLHF.

This clonotype was seen repeatedly, ten times or more. CDR3 nucleotides: TGTGCCAGCTCACCCCCAGGGAGTTGGGAAAAACTGTTTTTT. Encoded protein: CASSPPGSWEKLFF. The chain joins TRBV18 to TRBJ1-4, with D tentatively TRBD1 (5 bases). V was shortened by 3 bases and J by 8 bases, with 13 bases between the two germline ends. Germline lookup yields CDR1 KGHSH and CDR2 LQKENI. This CDR3 is 14 amino acids long. The entire variable domain, with the rest obtained from reference TRBV18 and TRBJ1-4, is as follows: NAGVMQNPRHLVRRRGQEARLRCSPMKGHSHVYWYRQLPEEGLKFMVYLQKENIIDESGMPKERFSAEFPKEGPSILRIQQVVRGDSAAYFCASSPPGSWEKLFFGSGTQLSVL.

This clonotype was detected many times. The chain uses TRBV7-9 and TRBJ2-5; 9 positions match TRBD2. V was clipped by 2 bases and J by 1 base; unmatched bases: 14. Germline V gene sequence: CDR1 SEHNR, CDR2 FQNEAQ (reference sequence). This CDR3 is 19 amino acids long. DNA for the CDR3: TGTGCCAGCAGCTTAAGCCGGCTAGCGGGACGATCCTTCCAAGAGACCCAGTACTTC. It is translated as CASSLSRLAGRSFQETQYF.

This clonotype is a singleton in its sample. The chain uses TRBV25-1 and TRBJ2-3; 10 bases map to TRBD1. This CDR3 spans 15 amino acids. Trimming took 5 bases from V and 4 from J; bases not matched to a gene: 6. The V gene's germline CDR1 is MGHDK and CDR2 SYGVNS. CDR3 loop: CASSPRTGGPDTQYF. CDR3 sequence (DNA): TGTGCCAGCAGTCCACGGACAGGGGGGCCAGATACGCAGTATTTT. The full variable domain, its missing parts supplied by reference TRBV25-1 and TRBJ2-3, is EADIYQTPRYLVIGTGKKITLECSQTMGHDKMYWYQQDPGMELHLIHYSYGVNSTEKGDLSSESTVSRIRTEHFPLTLESARPSHTSQYLCASSPRTGGPDTQYFGPGTRLTVL.

This clonotype was seen a handful of times. This chain joins TRBV18 and TRBJ2-1, with D hard to call. The CDR3 has 13 amino acids. Trimming shortened V by 2 bases and J by 7 bases, and 9 bases separated the two germline ends. Germline V CDR1 and CDR2: KGHSH, LQKENI. CDR3 protein: CASSPAVVNEQFF. CDR3 coding DNA: TGTGCCAGCTCACCAGCCGTCGTGAATGAGCAGTTCTTC.

This clonotype was detected a few times. V usage is TRBV24-1 and J usage is TRBJ2-1, with TRBD2 matching 11 bases. J gave up 4 bases and V 6 bases, and 16 bases lay outside the gene matches. The germline V gene encodes CDR1 KGHDR and CDR2 SFDVKD. CDR3 size: 19 residues. CDR3 nucleotide sequence: TGTGCCACCAGTCCCTTGATAACGGCTAGCGGGAGGACTTACAATGAGCAGTTCTTC. Translated: CATSPLITASGRTYNEQFF.

The chain employs TRBV15 and TRBJ1-2; 10 nucleotides match TRBD1. This CDR3 has 17 residues. Trimming cost V 1 base and J 6 bases; bases outside gene matches: 11. CDR1 is LNHNV, CDR2 YYDKDF, per germline (reference sequence). In DNA form, the CDR3 reads TGTGCCACCAGCAGAGGCCCCGGGGGACAGGGGCGCCATGGCTACACCTTC. This encodes CATSRGPGGQGRHGYTF.

CDR3 loop: CASREISGANVLTF. CDR3 in DNA: TGCGCCAGCAGAGAGATCTCTGGGGCCAACGTCCTGACTTTC. The rearrangement links TRBV5-1 to TRBJ2-6; D gene ambiguous. CDR3 size: 14 residues. The V end lost 5 bases, the J end lost 0 bases, and 6 bases lay between the germline ends. Germline CDR1 is SGHRS and CDR2 is YFSETQ.

The chain employs TRBV12-3 or TRBV12-4 and TRBJ1-2, with 8 positions matching TRBD1. After removal of 5 bases from V and 9 bases from J, the junction contained 5 bases not matched to a gene. This CDR3 is 12 amino acids long. The CDR3 DNA sequence: TGTGCCAGCAGTCCGAGACAGGGGAGCTACACCTTC. The encoded protein is CASSPRQGSYTF.